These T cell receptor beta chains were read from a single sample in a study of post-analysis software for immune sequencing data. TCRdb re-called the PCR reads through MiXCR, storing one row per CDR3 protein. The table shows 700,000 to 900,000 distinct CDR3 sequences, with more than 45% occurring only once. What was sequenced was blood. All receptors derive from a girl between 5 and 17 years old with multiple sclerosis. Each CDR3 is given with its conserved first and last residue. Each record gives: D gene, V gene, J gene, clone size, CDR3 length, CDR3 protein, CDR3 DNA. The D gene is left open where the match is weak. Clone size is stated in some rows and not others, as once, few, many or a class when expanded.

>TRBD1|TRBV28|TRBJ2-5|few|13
CASTHRGLKTQYF
TGTGCCAGCACCCACAGGGGGCTCAAGACCCAGTACTTC
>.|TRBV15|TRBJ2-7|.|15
CATSRGELPSYEQYF
TGTGCCACCAGCAGGGGAGAGTTACCCTCCTACGAGCAGTACTTC
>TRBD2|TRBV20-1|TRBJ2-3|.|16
CSASTLASGREDTQYF
TGCAGTGCTAGTACCTTGGCTAGCGGGAGAGAAGATACGCAGTATTTT
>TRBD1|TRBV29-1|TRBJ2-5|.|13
CSGGQGAGETQYF
TGCAGCGGGGGACAGGGGGCAGGGGAGACCCAGTACTTC
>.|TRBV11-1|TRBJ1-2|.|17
CASSLGATGPANYGYTF
TGTGCCAGCAGCTTAGGGGCAACAGGGCCAGCTAACTATGGCTACACCTTC
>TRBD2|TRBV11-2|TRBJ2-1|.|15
CASSQLAGAGVEQFF
TGTGCCAGCAGCCAACTAGCGGGAGCGGGGGTTGAGCAGTTCTTC
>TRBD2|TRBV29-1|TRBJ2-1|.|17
CSVEGLAGQQEYNEQFF
TGCAGCGTTGAGGGACTAGCGGGGCAGCAGGAATACAATGAGCAGTTCTTC
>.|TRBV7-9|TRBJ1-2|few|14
CASSWELLNYGYTF
TGTGCCAGCAGCTGGGAACTCCTTAACTATGGCTACACCTTC
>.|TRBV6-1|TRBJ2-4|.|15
CASSGIITAKNIQYF
TGTGCCAGCAGTGGCATAATAACGGCCAAAAACATTCAGTACTTC
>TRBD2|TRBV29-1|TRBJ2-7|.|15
CSVESLLAGVYEQYF
TGCAGCGTTGAAAGCCTACTAGCGGGAGTTTACGAGCAGTACTTC
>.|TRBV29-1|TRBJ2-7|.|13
CSVAVPGAYEQYF
TGCAGCGTTGCCGTACCAGGGGCCTACGAGCAGTACTTC
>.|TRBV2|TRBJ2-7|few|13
CASSEARTYEQYF
TGTGCCAGCAGTGAGGCCCGTACCTACGAGCAGTACTTC
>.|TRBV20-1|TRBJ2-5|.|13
CSASGGGEETQYF
TGCAGTGCTAGCGGGGGCGGTGAAGAGACCCAGTACTTC
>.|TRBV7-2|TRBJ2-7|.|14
CAGSVAGFGDEQYF
TGTGCCGGCAGCGTAGCCGGGTTTGGGGACGAGCAGTACTTC
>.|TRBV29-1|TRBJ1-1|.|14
CSALTGTVNTEAFF
TGCAGCGCTTTGACCGGGACGGTGAACACTGAAGCTTTCTTT
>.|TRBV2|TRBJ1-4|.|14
CASSFQGRDEKLFF
TGTGCCAGCAGTTTTCAGGGAAGGGATGAAAAACTGTTTTTT
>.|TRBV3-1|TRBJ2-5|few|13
CASSQDIWGSQYF
TGTGCCAGCAGCCAAGATATTTGGGGCTCGCAGTACTTC
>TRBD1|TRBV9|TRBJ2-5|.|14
CASSVQGAWETQYF
TGTGCCAGCAGCGTCCAGGGGGCTTGGGAGACCCAGTACTTC
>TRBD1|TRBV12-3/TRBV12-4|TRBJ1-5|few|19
CASSPQSPLATGVHQPQHF
TGTGCCAGCAGTCCCCAGAGCCCCTTAGCAACAGGGGTACATCAGCCCCAGCATTTT
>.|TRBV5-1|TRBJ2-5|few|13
CASSSQPRETQYF
TGCGCCAGCAGCTCCCAGCCCCGCGAGACCCAGTACTTC
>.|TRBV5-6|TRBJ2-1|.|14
CASSFRGEDNEQFF
TGTGCCAGCAGCTTTAGGGGGGAGGACAATGAGCAGTTCTTC
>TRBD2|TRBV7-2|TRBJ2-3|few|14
CASSPGRATDTQYF
TGTGCCAGCAGCCCCGGGAGGGCAACAGATACGCAGTATTTT
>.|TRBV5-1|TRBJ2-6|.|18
CASSSNLGANSGANVLTF
TGCGCCAGCAGCTCCAACTTGGGGGCAAACTCTGGGGCCAACGTCCTGACTTTC
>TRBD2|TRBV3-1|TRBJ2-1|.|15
CASSQRGLVGNEQFF
TGTGCCAGCAGCCAACGAGGACTAGTCGGTAATGAGCAGTTCTTC
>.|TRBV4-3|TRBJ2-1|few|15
CASSQDYSSYNEQFF
TGCGCCAGCAGCCAAGATTATAGCTCCTACAATGAGCAGTTCTTC
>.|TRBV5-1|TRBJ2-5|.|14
CASSLAGPIGEQYF
TGCGCCAGCAGCTTGGCGGGCCCAATAGGAGAGCAGTACTTC
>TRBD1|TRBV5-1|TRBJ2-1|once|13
CASSGGTGGGQFF
TGCGCCAGCAGCGGAGGGACAGGGGGCGGGCAGTTCTTC
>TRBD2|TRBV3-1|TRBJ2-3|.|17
CASSPSASGRFADTQYF
TGTGCCAGCAGCCCCTCGGCTAGCGGGAGGTTCGCAGATACGCAGTATTTT
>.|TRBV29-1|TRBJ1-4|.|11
CSVEDTQKLFF
TGCAGCGTTGAAGACACACAAAAACTGTTTTTT
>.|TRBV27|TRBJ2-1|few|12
CASNPSGSEQFF
TGTGCCAGCAACCCGAGCGGAAGTGAGCAGTTCTTC
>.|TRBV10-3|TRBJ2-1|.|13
CAISEGSKDEQFF
TGTGCCATCAGTGAGGGGAGTAAGGATGAGCAGTTCTTC
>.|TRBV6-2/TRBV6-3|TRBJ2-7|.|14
CASSFTLMRHEQYF
TGTGCCAGCAGTTTCACCCTTATGAGACACGAGCAGTACTTC
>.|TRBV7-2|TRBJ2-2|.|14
CASTTSLGSGELFF
TGTGCCAGCACCACGAGTCTCGGATCCGGGGAGCTGTTTTTT
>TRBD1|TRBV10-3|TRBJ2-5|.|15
CAISEDRGHQETQYF
TGTGCCATCAGTGAGGACAGGGGACACCAAGAGACCCAGTACTTC
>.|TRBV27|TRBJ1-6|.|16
CASRSPDSRYNSPLHF
TGTGCCAGTCGATCCCCAGACAGCCGCTATAATTCACCCCTCCACTTT
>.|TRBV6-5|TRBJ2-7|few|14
CASSPKGQLYEQYF
TGTGCCAGCAGCCCCAAGGGGCAGCTCTACGAGCAGTACTTC
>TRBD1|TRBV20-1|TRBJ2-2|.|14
CSARDSGGPGELFF
TGCAGTGCTAGGGACTCAGGGGGACCCGGGGAGCTGTTTTTT
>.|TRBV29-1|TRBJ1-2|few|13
CSVEETGNYGYTF
TGCAGCGTTGAAGAGACAGGAAACTATGGCTACACCTTC
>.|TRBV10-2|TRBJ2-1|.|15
CASSDGQGLYNEQFF
TGCGCCAGCAGTGATGGGCAGGGTCTTTACAATGAGCAGTTCTTC
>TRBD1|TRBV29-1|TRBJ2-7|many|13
CSARIGTAYEQYF
TGCAGCGCACGAATTGGGACAGCCTACGAGCAGTACTTC
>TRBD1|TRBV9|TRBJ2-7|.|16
CASSGGGQGPYNEQYF
TGTGCCAGCAGCGGAGGAGGACAGGGTCCCTACAATGAGCAGTACTTC
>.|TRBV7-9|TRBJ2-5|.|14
CASSLRAGLGTQYF
TGTGCCAGCAGCCTCAGGGCCGGGCTCGGGACCCAGTACTTC
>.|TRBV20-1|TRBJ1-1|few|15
CSARDLRGLGAEAFF
TGCAGTGCTAGAGATCTCCGGGGTTTGGGGGCTGAAGCTTTCTTT
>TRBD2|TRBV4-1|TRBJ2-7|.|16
CASSPSGLAEIYEQYF
TGCGCCAGCAGCCCCAGCGGACTAGCAGAGATCTACGAGCAGTACTTC
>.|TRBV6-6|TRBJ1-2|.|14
CASSYSPANYGYTF
TGTGCCAGCAGTTACTCGCCAGCTAACTATGGCTACACCTTC
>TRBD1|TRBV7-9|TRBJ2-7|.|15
CASSPPEDRRNEQYF
TGTGCCAGCAGCCCCCCCGAGGACAGGAGGAACGAGCAGTACTTC
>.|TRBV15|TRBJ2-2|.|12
CATSRVGGELFF
TGTGCCACCAGCAGAGTGGGCGGGGAGCTGTTTTTT
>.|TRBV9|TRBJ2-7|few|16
CASSPGGGSASYEQYF
TGTGCCAGCAGCCCAGGGGGGGGGTCTGCTTCCTACGAGCAGTACTTC
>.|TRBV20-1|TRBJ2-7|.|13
CSGAGVGTYEQYF
TGCAGCGGAGCTGGGGTTGGCACCTACGAGCAGTACTTC
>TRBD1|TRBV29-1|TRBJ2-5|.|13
CSVRQGGVGTQYF
TGCAGCGTTCGACAGGGGGGGGTAGGGACCCAGTACTTC
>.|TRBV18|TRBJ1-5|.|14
CASSRAGRNQPQHF
TGTGCCAGCTCACGAGCAGGGAGGAATCAGCCCCAGCATTTT
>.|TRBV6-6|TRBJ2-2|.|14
CASSWVALTGELFF
TGTGCCAGCAGTTGGGTAGCGCTTACCGGGGAGCTGTTTTTT
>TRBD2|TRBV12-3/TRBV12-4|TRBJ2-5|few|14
CASSLDSGAETQYF
TGTGCCAGCAGTTTAGATAGCGGGGCGGAGACCCAGTACTTC
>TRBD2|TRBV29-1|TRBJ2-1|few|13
CSVGASGGNEQFF
TGCAGCGTTGGGGCTAGCGGGGGCAATGAGCAGTTCTTC
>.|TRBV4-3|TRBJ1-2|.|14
CASSQEFAADGYTF
TGCGCCAGCAGCCAAGAATTCGCTGCGGATGGCTACACCTTC
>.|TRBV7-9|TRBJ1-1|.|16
CASSFPDRSMNTEAFF
TGTGCCAGCAGCTTCCCCGACAGGTCCATGAACACTGAAGCTTTCTTT